This T cell receptor (beta chain) appears in the sequencing data of a study of cytomegalovirus exposure and HLA in healthy donors. PCR primers comprised 60 Vbeta and 13 Jbeta primers. Assay: immunoSEQ multiplex PCR; the TCRdb copy retains only in-frame clones and omits some. The table records about 200,000 clones, more than 60% of them present only once. Findings and caveats of the study: Previous analysis showed most TCR beta V segments were productive about 87% or about 30% of the time. Some V segments (TRBV6-2 and TRBV6-3 among them) were excluded as indistinguishable. Accurate predictions that matched the HLA-A and HLA-B alleles of most subjects were reportedly made from TCR beta sequences.

CDR1 and CDR2 from the germline V gene are MNHEY and SMNVEV (reference sequence). The CDR3 sequence is 15 residues long. V dropped 7 bases and J dropped 7; count of bases not matched to a gene: 11. In regard to this clone: What it binds is unknown.

The sequencing sample was made of PBMCs. The chain recombines TRBV27 with TRBJ1-5; 9 bases match TRBD1. This clonotype was obtained from a man in his forties or fifties in good health and CMV-seronegative. The DNA of the CDR3 is TGTGCCAGCACCACCCGGACAGGGGCCCCCCAGCCCCAGCATTTT. It translates to CASTTRTGAPQPQHF.